These T cell receptor beta chains were read from a single sample in a study of T cells after posttransplantation cyclophosphamide. TCRdb's copy holds only in-frame clones and misses some; the assay was immunoSEQ multiplex PCR. The data hold over 15,000 clones, with 74% observed a single time. This specimen was PBMCs, taken after an allogeneic stem cell transplant with post-transplant cyclophosphamide. Receptors originate from a young adult male patient who received an allogeneic stem cell transplant from a related donor, was CMV-positive, and had acute GVHD only. The T cells may partly be graft donor cells. Each CDR3 is given with its conserved first and last residue. Fields, in order: V gene, clone size, D gene, J gene, CDR3 protein, CDR3 DNA. A D gene is named only where the DNA matches it firmly. Rows give clone size only sometimes, using once, few, many, or a class for an expanded clone.

>TRBV27|-|TRBD2|TRBJ2-5
CASSLWQGGKTQYF
TGTGCCAGCAGTTTATGGCAGGGAGGGAAGACCCAGTACTTC
>TRBV7-9|-|TRBD1|TRBJ2-4
CASSLVGRGTKNIQYF
TGTGCCAGCAGCTTAGTGGGCAGGGGGACCAAAAACATTCAGTACTTC
>TRBV29-1|-|TRBD2|TRBJ2-3
CSVGGISTDTQYF
TGCAGCGTGGGGGGGATTTCGACAGATACGCAGTATTTT
>TRBV11-3|-|-|TRBJ2-1
CASSLEGGPRGEQFF
TGTGCCAGCAGCTTAGAAGGCGGCCCTAGAGGTGAGCAGTTCTTC
>TRBV5-4|few|-|TRBJ2-1
CASSAGAGSSYNEQFF
TGTGCCAGCAGCGCTGGGGCGGGGAGCTCCTACAATGAGCAGTTCTTC
>TRBV6-1|-|TRBD2|TRBJ2-5
CASSEQGGGGMETQYF
TGTGCCAGCAGTGAACAGGGTGGGGGGGGGATGGAGACCCAGTACTTC
>TRBV4-1|-|TRBD1|TRBJ1-2
CASSQEDRGGYTF
TGCGCCAGCAGCCAAGAGGACAGGGGCGGCTACACCTTC
>TRBV6-1|-|TRBD1|TRBJ1-1
CANRRDRGLGEAFF
TGTGCCAACCGACGGGACAGGGGTTTGGGTGAAGCTTTCTTT
>TRBV6-1|-|TRBD1|TRBJ1-2
CASSLGQDYGYTF
TGTGCCAGCAGTTTGGGACAGGACTATGGCTACACCTTC
>TRBV5-1|-|-|TRBJ2-2
CASSLEGGELFF
TGCGCCAGCAGCTTGGAGGGGGGGGAGCTGTTTTTT
>TRBV6-1|-|TRBD1|TRBJ1-5
CASSAQGTGGGNQPQHF
TGTGCCAGCAGTGCCCAAGGGACAGGGGGAGGCAATCAGCCCCAGCATTTT
>TRBV30|-|-|TRBJ1-6
CAWSGVRNSPLHF
TGTGCCTGGAGTGGAGTGCGGAATTCACCCCTCCACTTT
>TRBV10-3|-|TRBD2|TRBJ2-7
CAISLNSGGAYEQYF
TGTGCCATCAGCTTGAATAGCGGGGGGGCGTACGAGCAGTACTTC
>TRBV6-6|medium-sized|TRBD1|TRBJ1-2
CASSYGTGVDYGYTF
TGTGCCAGCAGTTACGGGACAGGGGTGGACTATGGCTACACCTTC
>TRBV2|-|-|TRBJ1-3
CASSGTVSGNTIYF
TGTGCCAGCAGTGGGACAGTCTCTGGAAACACCATATATTTT
>TRBV11-2|-|-|TRBJ1-1
CASSSNSRPGAEAFF
TGTGCCAGCAGCTCCAATAGCCGACCGGGGGCTGAAGCTTTCTTT
>TRBV7-6|once|-|TRBJ2-3
CASSLPGTDTQYF
TGTGCCAGCAGCTTACCCGGGACAGATACGCAGTATTTT
>TRBV10-3|-|-|TRBJ1-1
CATQLQANTEAFF
TGTGCCACCCAGTTACAGGCAAACACTGAAGCTTTCTTT
>TRBV6-1|-|-|TRBJ1-1
CASSEYYPGEAFF
TGTGCCAGCAGTGAATACTACCCCGGGGAAGCTTTCTTT
>TRBV7-9|-|TRBD1|TRBJ2-7
CASTRGAGGYEQYF
TGTGCCAGCACCCGAGGCGCAGGGGGTTACGAGCAGTACTTC
>TRBV27|-|TRBD1|TRBJ1-1
CASSLGQGLFMNTEAFF
TGTGCCAGCAGTTTGGGACAGGGGTTGTTTATGAACACTGAAGCTTTCTTT
>TRBV27|-|-|TRBJ2-7
CASSTNRGGEQYF
TGTGCCAGCAGTACCAACAGGGGAGGCGAGCAGTACTTC
>TRBV9|once|TRBD1|TRBJ2-2
CASSLGTGYTGELFF
TGTGCCAGCAGCCTGGGGACAGGTTACACCGGGGAGCTGTTTTTT
>TRBV5-1|-|-|TRBJ2-1
CASSLSDTEYNEQFF
TGCGCCAGCAGCTTGTCAGACACCGAATACAATGAGCAGTTCTTC
>TRBV19|-|TRBD1|TRBJ2-6
CASSPPGTGGASGANVLTF
TGTGCCAGTAGTCCCCCTGGGACAGGGGGCGCTTCTGGGGCCAACGTCCTGACTTTC
>TRBV2|-|TRBD1|TRBJ1-5
CASSSDRSHQPQHF
TGTGCCAGCAGTTCGGACAGGAGTCATCAGCCCCAGCATTTT
>TRBV5-1|few|TRBD2|TRBJ2-1
CASSFKSGGAYNEQFF
TGCGCCAGCAGCTTCAAGAGCGGGGGGGCCTACAATGAGCAGTTCTTC
>TRBV11-2|-|-|TRBJ2-1
CASSPGRGLHNEQFF
TGTGCCAGCAGCCCCGGACGTGGACTCCACAATGAGCAGTTCTTC
>TRBV28|-|-|TRBJ1-2
CASIQGGEKVYGYTF
TGTGCCAGCATACAGGGAGGGGAAAAGGTCTATGGCTACACCTTC
>TRBV15|once|TRBD2|TRBJ2-3
CATSRLAGITDTQYF
TGTGCCACCAGCAGACTAGCGGGGATCACAGATACGCAGTATTTT
>TRBV29-1|-|-|TRBJ2-7
CSVRRGPYEQYF
TGCAGCGTAAGGCGGGGCCCCTACGAGCAGTACTTC
>TRBV10-3|-|TRBD1|TRBJ2-2
CAIRTTGGVGELFF
TGTGCCATCCGTACGACAGGGGGTGTCGGGGAGCTGTTTTTT
>TRBV6-4|-|-|TRBJ2-3
CASRGPGADTQYF
TGTGCCAGCAGGGGCCCAGGGGCGGATACGCAGTATTTT
>TRBV14|-|TRBD1|TRBJ2-1
CASSLRTGGGEQFF
TGTGCCAGCAGCCTACGTACAGGGGGCGGGGAGCAGTTCTTC
>TRBV15|-|TRBD2|TRBJ2-5
CATSFRLAGGQETQYF
TGTGCCACCAGCTTCCGACTAGCGGGGGGCCAAGAGACCCAGTACTTC
>TRBV28|once|TRBD1|TRBJ1-1
CASSRGTGIENTEAFF
TGTGCCAGCAGCCGTGGGACAGGAATAGAGAACACTGAAGCTTTCTTT
>TRBV27|-|TRBD1|TRBJ2-6
CASRPGQGFSGANVLTF
TGTGCCAGCAGGCCGGGACAGGGGTTCTCTGGGGCCAACGTCCTGACTTTC
>TRBV5-1|-|-|TRBJ2-5
CASLRDTRGETQYF
TGCGCCAGCTTACGGGACACCCGCGGGGAGACCCAGTACTTC
>TRBV19|-|-|TRBJ2-1
CASSINAYNEQFF
TGTGCCAGTAGTATCAATGCCTACAATGAGCAGTTCTTC
>TRBV7-9|-|-|TRBJ1-6
CASSLGGLGSPLHF
TGTGCCAGCAGCTTAGGCGGTCTGGGTTCACCCCTCCACTTT
>TRBV5-1|few|TRBD1|TRBJ2-7
CASSLDGTGAYEQYF
TGCGCCAGCAGCTTGGATGGGACAGGGGCCTACGAGCAGTACTTC
>TRBV2|few|TRBD1|TRBJ1-2
CASSTWTGGKYTF
TGTGCCAGTTCAACTTGGACAGGGGGCAAGTACACCTTC
>TRBV15|few|TRBD1|TRBJ2-1
CATSPGTGFHSEQFF
TGTGCCACCAGCCCCGGGACAGGGTTTCACAGTGAGCAGTTCTTC
>TRBV7-7|-|TRBD1|TRBJ2-2
CASSPGTGTNTGELFF
TGTGCCAGCAGCCCCGGGACAGGAACGAACACCGGGGAGCTGTTTTTT
>TRBV4-2|-|-|TRBJ2-1
CASSQGVEGSYNEQFF
TGTGCCAGCAGCCAAGGTGTGGAGGGCTCCTACAATGAGCAGTTCTTC
>TRBV2|-|-|TRBJ1-6
CASSDRGTGSPLHF
TGTGCCAGCAGTGACAGGGGAACTGGGTCACCCCTCCACTTT
>TRBV5-1|-|-|TRBJ2-7
CASRVRTGGSSYEQYF
TGCGCCAGCAGGGTAAGGACGGGGGGCAGCTCCTACGAGCAGTACTTC
>TRBV6-5|-|-|TRBJ1-1
CASSTMMNEAFF
TGTGCCAGCAGTACAATGATGAATGAAGCTTTCTTT
>TRBV9|few|-|TRBJ1-1
CASSDRDSGLNTEAFF
TGTGCCAGCAGCGACCGGGACTCAGGTTTGAACACTGAAGCTTTCTTT
>TRBV5-4|-|-|TRBJ1-2
CASSLASTGYGYTF
TGTGCCAGCAGCTTGGCCTCGACAGGCTATGGCTACACCTTC
>TRBV11-1|-|-|TRBJ1-1
CASSLQAGTEAFF
TGTGCCAGCAGCTTACAGGCGGGCACTGAAGCTTTCTTT
>TRBV5-5|-|TRBD1|TRBJ2-7
CASSWRQGYEQYF
TGTGCCAGCAGCTGGAGACAGGGGTACGAGCAGTACTTC
>TRBV6-5|few|TRBD1|TRBJ1-1
CASSRRQGKSEAFF
TGTGCCAGCAGTCGTCGACAGGGGAAATCTGAAGCTTTCTTT
>TRBV18|-|TRBD1|TRBJ2-7
CASSPGTGSVYEQYF
TGTGCCAGCTCACCCGGGACAGGGAGCGTCTACGAGCAGTACTTC
>TRBV29-1|-|-|TRBJ2-5
CSVEDGQGSRETQYF
TGCAGCGTTGAAGATGGGCAGGGGAGTAGAGAGACCCAGTACTTC
>TRBV4-2|-|-|TRBJ1-2
CASSQSGQRGYTF
TGTGCCAGCAGCCAATCCGGACAGCGCGGCTACACCTTC
>TRBV5-6|-|TRBD1|TRBJ1-5
CASSLGTGIGNQPQHF
TGTGCCAGCAGCTTGGGGACAGGGATTGGGAATCAGCCCCAGCATTTT
>TRBV19|-|TRBD1|TRBJ1-6
CASSTTGGPSPLHF
TGTGCCAGTAGTACCACAGGGGGCCCTTCACCCCTCCACTTT
>TRBV7-9|-|-|TRBJ1-2
CASSLPLTGSGATF
TGTGCCAGCAGCTTACCACTAACAGGGTCGGGTGCCACCTTC
>TRBV11-2|few|-|TRBJ1-2
CASSLAGGLNYGYTF
TGTGCCAGCAGCTTAGCGGGGGGTTTGAACTATGGCTACACCTTC